These 20 T cell receptor beta chains came from one sample sequenced in a study of technical replicates of blood from several donors. Libraries were prepared by immunoSEQ multiplex PCR; TCRdb keeps only in-frame clonotypes and omits some of them. The sample lists more than 90,000 clones, 95% occurring once. Sequencing used T cells isolated from PBMCs. The receptors originated from a human donor in good health.

The chain recombines TRBV7-9 with TRBJ1-4, with D perhaps matching TRBD1 (6 bases). The V gene lost 2 bases and the J gene lost 6 bases, with 10 bases spanning the gap. The CDR3 is 14 amino acids. Germline V CDR1 and CDR2: SEHNR, FQNEAQ (reference sequence). The CDR3 is CASSLRGADEKLFF. CDR3 nucleotides: TGTGCCAGCAGCTTACGGGGGGCGGATGAAAAACTGTTTTTT.

This clone appeared a single time. The chain combines TRBV6-5 with TRBJ1-5; unclear D gene. The CDR3 is 16 residues long. Per germline, CDR1 MNHEY and CDR2 SVGAGI. V dropped 0 bases and J dropped 1 base, with 10 bases sitting between them. The CDR3 region is CASSYSRAGSNQPQHF. CDR3 in DNA: TGTGCCAGCAGTTACTCGAGGGCAGGCAGCAATCAGCCCCAGCATTTT.

The V and J genes are TRBV15 and TRBJ1-2; maybe TRBD1 (6 bases). CDR3 length: 16 amino acids. The germline V gene has CDR1 LNHNV and CDR2 YYDKDF (reference sequence). V dropped 1 base and J dropped 5 bases, with 17 bases sitting between them. DNA of the CDR3: TGTGCCACCAGCAGAGCCCGAGGGACATGGGGTTATGGCTACACCTTC. It is translated as CATSRARGTWGYGYTF. Full variable domain (rest looked up from reference TRBV15 and TRBJ1-2): DAMVIQNPRYQVTQFGKPVTLSCSQTLNHNVMYWYQQKSSQAPKLLFHYYDKDFNNEADTPDNFQSRRPNTSFCFLDIRSPGLGDTAMYLCATSRARGTWGYGYTFGSGTRLTVV.

The chain combines TRBV7-8 with TRBJ2-6, with 9 bases fitting TRBD1. The length of the CDR3 is 20 residues. The V gene end was trimmed by 1 base and the J gene end by 0 bases; junction bases not matched to a gene: 10. The germline gives CDR1 SGHVS, CDR2 FQNEAQ. In nucleotides, the CDR3 is TGTGCCAGCAGCTTAGTATGGGACAGGGCCGACATCTCTGGGGCCAACGTCCTGACTTTC. Residues: CASSLVWDRADISGANVLTF.

V is TRBV4-1 and J is TRBJ1-4, with 12 bases matching TRBD1. The V segment lost 2 bases and the J segment 7 bases; nucleotides outside the gene matches: 23. Germline lookup yields CDR1 MGHRA and CDR2 YSYEKL. CDR3 size: 22 residues. This CDR3 is CASSQNPLPGTGGTWRPEKLFF. CDR3 coding DNA: TGCGCCAGCAGCCAAAATCCACTGCCAGGGACAGGGGGCACTTGGCGGCCTGAAAAACTGTTTTTT.

The chain links TRBV6-5 to TRBJ1-6; no firm D call. Germline lookup yields CDR1 MNHEY and CDR2 SVGAGI. V was shortened by 6 bases and J by 8 bases, with 11 bases between the two germline ends. This CDR3 is built from 13 residues. In nucleotides, the CDR3 is TGTGCCAGCAGGCTTTGGGGAGATTCACCCCTCCACTTT. This encodes CASRLWGDSPLHF.

V is TRBV4-1 and J is TRBJ2-5; the match to TRBD1 covers 8 bases. The length of the CDR3 is 14 residues. The V and J ends lost 0 bases and 4 bases, in that order; junction bases with no gene match: 1. Germline CDR1 reads MGHRA; CDR2 reads YSYEKL. The CDR3: CASSQDRGRETQYF. In DNA, the CDR3 is TGCGCCAGCAGCCAAGACAGGGGGCGAGAGACCCAGTACTTC.

This rearrangement joins TRBV19 to TRBJ1-1; no reliable D call. Germline loops: CDR1 LNHDA, CDR2 SQIVND (reference sequence). This CDR3 is built from 15 residues. V was cut by 1 base and J by 6 bases, with 15 bases left in between. This CDR3 is CASSIVRGLTPEAFF. For the CDR3, the DNA is TGTGCCAGTAGTATAGTTCGGGGTCTTACTCCTGAAGCTTTCTTT.

The chain joins TRBV7-9 to TRBJ1-2; D possibly corresponds to TRBD1 (5 bases). V was cut by 1 base and J by 8 bases, with 17 bases left in between. This CDR3 has 15 amino acids. CDR1 SEHNR and CDR2 FQNEAQ come from the germline V gene (reference sequence). CDR3 protein: CASSLVIGDHEGYTF. CDR3 DNA sequence: TGTGCCAGCAGCTTAGTGATAGGGGATCATGAAGGCTACACCTTC.

V is TRBV7-8 and J is TRBJ1-5, with 7 bases aligning to TRBD1. The V segment lost 5 bases and the J segment 0 bases; nucleotides outside the gene matches: 7. CDR3 length: 16 residues. The germline V gene has CDR1 SGHVS and CDR2 FQNEAQ. The CDR3 here is CASSQSQGTSNQPQHF. Here the CDR3 DNA reads TGTGCCAGCAGCCAATCACAGGGGACTAGCAATCAGCCCCAGCATTTT.

The rearrangement uses TRBV14 and TRBJ2-5; D is undetermined. CDR3 length equals 12 residues. The V end was cut by 1 base, the J end by 4 bases, with 4 bases between. Germline lookup yields CDR1 SGHDN and CDR2 FVKESK. Here the CDR3 DNA reads TGTGCCAGCAGCCAAGTCGGAGAGACCCAGTACTTC. This gives the protein CASSQVGETQYF.

V usage is TRBV6-1 and J usage is TRBJ2-3; 15 bases map to TRBD2. The CDR3 totals 18 residues. J lost 9 bases, V lost 0 bases, and 10 bases had no gene match. Germline CDR1 and CDR2: MNHNS and SASEGT. CDR3 protein: CASSEAAGTSGRWSTQYF. The CDR3 DNA reads TGTGCCAGCAGTGAAGCGGCCGGGACTAGCGGGAGGTGGTCGACGCAGTATTTT.

The chain links TRBV5-1 to TRBJ2-7; D gene unclear. CDR1 and CDR2 from the germline V gene are SGHRS and YFSETQ. The CDR3 runs to 18 residues. Trimming removed 6 bases at V and 2 bases at J, with 27 bases between. CDR3 amino acids: CASKIDTAPPRKPYEQYF. The CDR3 DNA sequence: TGCGCCAGCAAAATTGATACCGCCCCACCCAGGAAGCCCTACGAGCAGTACTTC.

The chain uses TRBV6-1 and TRBJ2-1; 10 nucleotides match TRBD2. The CDR3 is 13 amino acids. Unmatched junction bases numbered 12, after V lost 7 bases and J lost 15 bases. The germline V gene has CDR1 MNHNS and CDR2 SASEGT. CDR3 sequence: CASTPGLATPLFF. Written as DNA, the CDR3 is TGTGCCAGCACCCCGGGACTAGCGACCCCACTGTTCTTC.

The genes are TRBV27 and TRBJ2-1, with TRBD2 identical over 10 bases. The CDR3 has 19 amino acids. Germline trimming cut 7 bases from V and 0 bases from J; bases unmatched to any gene: 15. Looked up from germline, CDR1 is MNHEY and CDR2 is SMNVEV (reference sequence). The CDR3 loop is CASTSGGTSAIRSYNEQFF. The CDR3 bases are TGTGCCAGCACCAGTGGAGGGACTAGCGCAATTCGCTCCTACAATGAGCAGTTCTTC.

As regards this clone: The germline gene is not matched at one end of the junction; a read error may be the cause. The chain recombines TRBV14 with TRBJ2-7, with 8 bases lining up with TRBD2. Germline assignment: CDR1 SGHDN and CDR2 FVKESK. This CDR3 spans 12 amino acids. CDR3 nucleotide sequence: TGTGCCAGCAGCCTATGCAAGAGCGGGAGTGACTTC. It yields the protein CASSLCKSGSDF.

This rearrangement joins TRBV27 to TRBJ2-7, with 7 bases lining up with TRBD1. Germline trimming cut 5 bases from V and 3 bases from J; bases unmatched to any gene: 16. The germline CDR1 and CDR2 sequences are MNHEY and SMNVEV (reference sequence). This CDR3 has 17 amino acids. In DNA form, the CDR3 reads TGTGCCAGCAGTAGGGTAACAGGGGCCCCTCGTCTCTACGAGCAGTACTTC. Its protein is CASSRVTGAPRLYEQYF.

The rearrangement links TRBV7-9 to TRBJ1-1, with D perhaps TRBD1 (5 bases). The CDR3 is made up of 14 amino acids. Germline assignment: CDR1 SEHNR and CDR2 FQNEAQ (reference sequence). Trimming pared 2 bases from V and 11 bases from J, leaving 18 bases between. The CDR3: CASSLNSQYKGAFF. The CDR3 coding sequence is TGTGCCAGCAGCTTAAACAGTCAGTACAAGGGGGCTTTCTTT.

The J gene is TRBJ1-1, the V gene TRBV5-1, with D perhaps TRBD1 (5 bases). Trimming took 0 bases from V and 7 from J, leaving 7 bases between them. This CDR3 has 12 amino acids. Germline lookup yields CDR1 SGHRS and CDR2 YFSETQ. The CDR3 sequence: CASSLETGEAFF. DNA for the CDR3: TGCGCCAGCAGCTTGGAAACAGGTGAAGCTTTCTTT.

V and J are TRBV4-1 and TRBJ2-7; 12 bases line up with TRBD2. The ends lost 3 bases at V and 4 bases at J; junction bases unmatched: 7. The CDR3 extends over 16 amino acids. Germline values: CDR1 MGHRA, CDR2 YSYEKL. The CDR3 protein is CASSQVLAGGNYEQYF. CDR3 DNA sequence: TGCGCCAGCAGCCAGGTTCTAGCGGGGGGGAATTACGAGCAGTACTTC.